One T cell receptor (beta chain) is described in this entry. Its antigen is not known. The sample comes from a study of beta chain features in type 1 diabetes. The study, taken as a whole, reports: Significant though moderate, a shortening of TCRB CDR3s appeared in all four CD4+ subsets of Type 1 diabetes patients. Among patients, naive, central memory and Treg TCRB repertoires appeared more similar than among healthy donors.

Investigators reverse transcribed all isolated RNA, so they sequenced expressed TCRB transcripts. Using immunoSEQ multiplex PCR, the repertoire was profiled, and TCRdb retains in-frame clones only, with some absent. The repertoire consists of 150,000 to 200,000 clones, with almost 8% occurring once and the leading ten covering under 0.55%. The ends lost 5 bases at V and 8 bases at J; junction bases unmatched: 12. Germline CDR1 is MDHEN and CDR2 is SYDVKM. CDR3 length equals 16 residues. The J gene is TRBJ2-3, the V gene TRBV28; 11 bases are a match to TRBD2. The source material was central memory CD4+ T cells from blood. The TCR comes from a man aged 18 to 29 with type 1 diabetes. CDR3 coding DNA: TGTGCCAGCAGTGGGGTAGCGGGGGGGTACGTATTTACGCAGTATTTT. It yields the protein CASSGVAGGYVFTQYF.